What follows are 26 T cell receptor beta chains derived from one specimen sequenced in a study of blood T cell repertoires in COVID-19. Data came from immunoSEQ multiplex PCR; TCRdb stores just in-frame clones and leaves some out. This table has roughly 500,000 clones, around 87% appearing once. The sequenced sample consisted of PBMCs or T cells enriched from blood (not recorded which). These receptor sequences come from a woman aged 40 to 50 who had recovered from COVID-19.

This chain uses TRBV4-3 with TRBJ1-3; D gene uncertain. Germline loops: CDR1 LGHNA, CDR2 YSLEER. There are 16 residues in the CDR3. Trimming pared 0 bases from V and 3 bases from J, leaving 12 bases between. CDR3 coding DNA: TGCGCCAGCAGCCAAGATTTCAGGCTGTATGGAAACACCATATATTTT. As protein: CASSQDFRLYGNTIYF.

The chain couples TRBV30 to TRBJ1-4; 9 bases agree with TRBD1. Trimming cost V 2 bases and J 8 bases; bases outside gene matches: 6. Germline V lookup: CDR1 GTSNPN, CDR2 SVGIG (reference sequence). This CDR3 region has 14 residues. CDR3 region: CAWSTGQGVEKLFF. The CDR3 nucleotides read TGTGCCTGGAGTACGGGACAGGGAGTCGAAAAACTGTTTTTT. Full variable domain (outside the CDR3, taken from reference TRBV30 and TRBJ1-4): SQTIHQWPATLVQPVGSPLSLECTVEGTSNPNLYWYRQAAGRGLQLLFYSVGIGQISSEVPQNLSASRPQDRQFILSSKKLLLSDSGFYLCAWSTGQGVEKLFFGSGTQLSVL.

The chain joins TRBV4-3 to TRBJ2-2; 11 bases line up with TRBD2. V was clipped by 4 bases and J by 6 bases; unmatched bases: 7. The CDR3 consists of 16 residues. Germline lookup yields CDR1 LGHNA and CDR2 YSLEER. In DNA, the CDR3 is TGCGCCAGCAGCCTCACTAGCGGGAGAAGCGCCGGGGAGCTGTTTTTT. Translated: CASSLTSGRSAGELFF.

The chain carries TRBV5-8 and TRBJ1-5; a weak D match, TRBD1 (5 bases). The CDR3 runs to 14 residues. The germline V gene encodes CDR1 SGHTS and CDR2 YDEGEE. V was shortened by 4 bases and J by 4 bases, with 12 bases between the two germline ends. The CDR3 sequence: CASSPDSRNQPQHF. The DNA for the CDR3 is TGTGCCAGCAGCCCAGACAGTAGAAATCAGCCCCAGCATTTT.

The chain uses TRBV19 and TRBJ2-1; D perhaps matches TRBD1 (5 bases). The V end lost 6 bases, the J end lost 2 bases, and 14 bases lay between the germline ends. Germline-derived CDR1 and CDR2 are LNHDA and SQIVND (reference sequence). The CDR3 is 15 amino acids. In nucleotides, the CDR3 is TGTGCCAGTAGACAGCAGGGTATCACCTACAATGAGCAGTTCTTC. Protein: CASRQQGITYNEQFF.

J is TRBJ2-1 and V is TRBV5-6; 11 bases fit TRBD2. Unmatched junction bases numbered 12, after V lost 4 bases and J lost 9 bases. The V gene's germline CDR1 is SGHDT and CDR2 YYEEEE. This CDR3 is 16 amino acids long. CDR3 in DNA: TGTGCCAGCAGCGCCCGACTAGCGGGGCTACCCGGTGAGCAGTTCTTC. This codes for CASSARLAGLPGEQFF.

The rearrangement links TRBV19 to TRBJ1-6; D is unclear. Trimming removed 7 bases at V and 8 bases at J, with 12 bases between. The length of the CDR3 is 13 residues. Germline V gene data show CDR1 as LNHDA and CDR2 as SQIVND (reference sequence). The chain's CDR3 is CASKEPTDSPLHF. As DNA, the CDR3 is TGTGCCAGTAAGGAGCCAACGGATTCACCCCTCCACTTT.

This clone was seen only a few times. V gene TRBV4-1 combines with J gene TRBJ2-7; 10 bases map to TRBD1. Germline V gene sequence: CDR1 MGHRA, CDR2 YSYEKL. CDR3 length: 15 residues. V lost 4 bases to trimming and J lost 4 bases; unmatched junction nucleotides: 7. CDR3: CASSLYTDRGYEQYF. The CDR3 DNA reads TGCGCCAGCAGCCTCTACACGGACAGGGGGTACGAGCAGTACTTC.

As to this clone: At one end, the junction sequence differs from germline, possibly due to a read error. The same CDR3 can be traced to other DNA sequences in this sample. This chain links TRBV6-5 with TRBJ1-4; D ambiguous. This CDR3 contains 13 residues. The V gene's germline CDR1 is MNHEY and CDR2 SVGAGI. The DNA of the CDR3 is TGTGCCAGCAGCTACTCCCGGGTGGAAAAACTGTTTTTT. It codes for CASSYSRVEKLFF.

Here the CDR3 DNA reads TGTGCCAGCTCACCTCAGCGGGAGTCCTACAATGAGCAGTTCTTC. Protein product: CASSPQRESYNEQFF. The rearrangement links TRBV18 to TRBJ2-1, with 8 bases fitting TRBD2. Germline V gene sequence: CDR1 KGHSH, CDR2 LQKENI. The CDR3 sequence is 15 residues long. Trimming took 3 bases from V and 1 from J; bases not matched to a gene: 2.

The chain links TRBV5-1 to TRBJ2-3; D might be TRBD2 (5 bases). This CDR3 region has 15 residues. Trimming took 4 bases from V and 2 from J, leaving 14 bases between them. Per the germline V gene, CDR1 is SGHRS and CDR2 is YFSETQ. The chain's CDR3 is CASSLGRGYTDTQYF. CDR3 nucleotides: TGCGCCAGCAGCCTAGGACGAGGGTACACAGATACGCAGTATTTT.

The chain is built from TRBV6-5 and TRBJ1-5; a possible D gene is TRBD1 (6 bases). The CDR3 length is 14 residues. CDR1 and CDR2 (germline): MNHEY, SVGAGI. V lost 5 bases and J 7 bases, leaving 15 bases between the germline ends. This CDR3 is CASSPPQGPQPQHF. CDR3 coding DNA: TGTGCCAGCAGTCCGCCTCAGGGGCCCCAGCCCCAGCATTTT.

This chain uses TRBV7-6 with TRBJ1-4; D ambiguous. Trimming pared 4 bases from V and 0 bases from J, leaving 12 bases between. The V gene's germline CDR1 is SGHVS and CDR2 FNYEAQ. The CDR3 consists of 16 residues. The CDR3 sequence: CASSSYPASTNEKLFF. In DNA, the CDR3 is TGTGCCAGCAGCTCATACCCCGCGTCAACTAATGAAAAACTGTTTTTT.

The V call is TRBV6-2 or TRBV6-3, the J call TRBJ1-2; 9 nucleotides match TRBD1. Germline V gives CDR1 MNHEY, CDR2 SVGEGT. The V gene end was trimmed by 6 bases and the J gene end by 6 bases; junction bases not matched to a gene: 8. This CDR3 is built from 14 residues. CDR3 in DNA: TGTGCCAGCAGCCGGGGACAGGGACAGGATGGCTACACCTTC. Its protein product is CASSRGQGQDGYTF.

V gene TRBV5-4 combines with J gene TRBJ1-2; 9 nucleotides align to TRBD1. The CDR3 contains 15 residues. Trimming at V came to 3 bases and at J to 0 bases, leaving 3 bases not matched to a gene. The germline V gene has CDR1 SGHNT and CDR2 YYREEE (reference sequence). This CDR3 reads CASSSGTGSNYGYTF. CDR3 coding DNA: TGTGCCAGCAGCTCTGGGACAGGGTCTAACTATGGCTACACCTTC.

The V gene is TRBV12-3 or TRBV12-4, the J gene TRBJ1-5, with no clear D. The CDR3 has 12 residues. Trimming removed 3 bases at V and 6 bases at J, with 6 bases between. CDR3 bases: TGTGCCAGCAGTTTGATGAGTCAGCCCCAGCATTTT. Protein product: CASSLMSQPQHF.

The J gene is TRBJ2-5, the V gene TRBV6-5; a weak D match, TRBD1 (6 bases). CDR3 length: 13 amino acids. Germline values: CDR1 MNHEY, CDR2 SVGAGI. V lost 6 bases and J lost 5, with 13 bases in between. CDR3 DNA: TGTGCCAGCAGCCCCCCAGGGGTGGAGACCCAGTACTTC. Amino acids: CASSPPGVETQYF.

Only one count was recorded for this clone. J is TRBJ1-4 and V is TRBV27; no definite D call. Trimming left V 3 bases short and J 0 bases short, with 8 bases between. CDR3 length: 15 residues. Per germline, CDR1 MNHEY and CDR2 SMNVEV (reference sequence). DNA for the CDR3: TGTGCCAGCAGTTTGAGTCTAGCAACTAATGAAAAACTGTTTTTT. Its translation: CASSLSLATNEKLFF.

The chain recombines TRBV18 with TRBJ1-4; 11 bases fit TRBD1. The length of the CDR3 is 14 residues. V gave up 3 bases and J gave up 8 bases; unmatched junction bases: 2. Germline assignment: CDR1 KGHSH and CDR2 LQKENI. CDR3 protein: CASSPWTGGEKLFF. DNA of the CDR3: TGTGCCAGCTCACCCTGGACAGGGGGCGAAAAACTGTTTTTT.

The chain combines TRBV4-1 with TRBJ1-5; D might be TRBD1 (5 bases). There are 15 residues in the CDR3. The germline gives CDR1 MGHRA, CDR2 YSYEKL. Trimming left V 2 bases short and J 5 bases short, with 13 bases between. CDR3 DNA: TGCGCCAGCAGCCAAAGGAGGGTGGGGGATCAGCCCCAGCATTTT. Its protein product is CASSQRRVGDQPQHF.

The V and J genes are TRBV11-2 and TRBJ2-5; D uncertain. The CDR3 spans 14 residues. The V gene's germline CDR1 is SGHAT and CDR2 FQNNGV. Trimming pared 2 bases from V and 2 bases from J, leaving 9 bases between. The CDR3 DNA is TGTGCCAGCAGCTTATCCCCACAACAAGAGACCCAGTACTTC. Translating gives CASSLSPQQETQYF. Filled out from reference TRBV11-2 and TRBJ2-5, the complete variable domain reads EAGVAQSPRYKIIEKRQSVAFWCNPISGHATLYWYQQILGQGPKLLIQFQNNGVVDDSQLPKDRFSAERLKGVDSTLKIQPAKLEDSAVYLCASSLSPQQETQYFGPGTRLLVL.

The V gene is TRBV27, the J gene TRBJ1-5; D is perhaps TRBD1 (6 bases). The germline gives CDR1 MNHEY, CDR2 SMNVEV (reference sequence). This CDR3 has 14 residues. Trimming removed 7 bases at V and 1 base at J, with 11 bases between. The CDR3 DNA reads TGTGCCAGCACCCCTGGGGGCAGCAATCAGCCCCAGCATTTT. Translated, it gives CASTPGGSNQPQHF.

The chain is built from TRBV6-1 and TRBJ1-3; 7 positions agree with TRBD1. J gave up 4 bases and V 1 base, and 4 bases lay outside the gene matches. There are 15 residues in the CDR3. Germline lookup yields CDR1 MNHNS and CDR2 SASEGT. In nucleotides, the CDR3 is TGTGCCAGCAGTGAAGAGGGGGCTGGGGGAAACACCATATATTTT. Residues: CASSEEGAGGNTIYF.

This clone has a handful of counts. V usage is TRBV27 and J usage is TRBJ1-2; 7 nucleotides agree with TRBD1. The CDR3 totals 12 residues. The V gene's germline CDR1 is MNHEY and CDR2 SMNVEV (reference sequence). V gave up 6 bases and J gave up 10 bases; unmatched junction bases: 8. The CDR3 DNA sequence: TGTGCCAGCAGCCCACAGGGGTACTCCTACACCTTC. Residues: CASSPQGYSYTF.

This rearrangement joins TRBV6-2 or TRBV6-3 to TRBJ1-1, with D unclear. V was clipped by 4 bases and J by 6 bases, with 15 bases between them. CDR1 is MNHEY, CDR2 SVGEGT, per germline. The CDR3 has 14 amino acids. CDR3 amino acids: CASSWTRGFPEAFF. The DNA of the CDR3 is TGTGCCAGCAGTTGGACTCGAGGGTTCCCTGAAGCTTTCTTT.

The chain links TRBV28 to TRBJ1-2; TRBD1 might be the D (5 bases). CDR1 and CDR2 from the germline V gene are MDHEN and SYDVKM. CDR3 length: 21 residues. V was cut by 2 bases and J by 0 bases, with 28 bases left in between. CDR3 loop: CASSLLGWVGGQESTNYGYTF. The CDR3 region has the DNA TGTGCCAGCAGTTTACTCGGTTGGGTGGGGGGTCAGGAGTCAACTAACTATGGCTACACCTTC.